This T cell receptor beta chain was profiled in a study of CD8+ T cells in alopecia areata. Study-wide context: For the treated group, dosing was oral tofacitinib at 5 to 10 mg twice daily.

Sequencing relied on a cDNA template that was reverse transcribed from extracted RNA. Assay used: immunoSEQ multiplex PCR; TCRdb lists only in-frame clones, some missing. This sample has fewer than 200,000 clones, with 50% to 70% found just once. A FACSAria was used to sort CD4+ and CD8+ T cells. These cells came from PBMCs. CDR1 and CDR2 (germline): ENHRY, SYGVKD. Trimming took 10 bases from V and 5 from J; bases not matched to a gene: 21. The CDR3 has 18 residues. Here the sequenced sample was CD4+ T cells sorted from blood, taken at week 0. The receptor was derived from a human donor with alopecia areata. The V and J genes are TRBV10-3 and TRBJ2-2; 8 bases fit TRBD1. This CDR3 is CATEVGQGVLGFTGELFF. CDR3 coding DNA: TGTGCCACGGAGGTTGGACAGGGAGTTTTGGGCTTTACCGGGGAGCTGTTTTTT.